Shown below are 26 T cell receptor beta chains from a single sample sequenced in a study of graft-versus-host responses after intestinal transplantation. Their target antigens are unknown. Repertoires were generated with immunoSEQ multiplex PCR, while TCRdb's copy carries only in-frame clones and drops some. The table lists some 90,000 clones, 75% to 95% of them singletons. The input for sequencing was unstimulated CD8+ T cells sorted from spleen or lymph node cells, taken before intestinal transplant. These receptors originate from a human donor who received an intestinal transplant.

The V call is TRBV10-2, the J call TRBJ2-1; D assignment may be TRBD1 or TRBD2 (5 bases each). CDR3 size: 14 residues. The germline V gene has CDR1 WSHSY and CDR2 SAAADI. Trimming stripped 0 bases from V and 4 bases from J, with 7 bases between. The CDR3 DNA follows: TGCGCCAGCAGTGAGTCGAGGGGTTACAATGAGCAGTTCTTC. This gives the protein CASSESRGYNEQFF.

The rearrangement uses TRBV29-1 and TRBJ2-3; D is undetermined. Germline lookup yields CDR1 SQVTM and CDR2 ANQGSEA. This CDR3 has 14 amino acids. The V and J ends lost 0 bases and 1 base respectively, with 8 bases between them. CDR3 loop: CSVEDFYRTDTQYF. CDR3 nucleotide sequence: TGCAGCGTTGAAGATTTCTACCGCACAGATACGCAGTATTTT.

This chain joins TRBV6-5 and TRBJ2-5; the D gene is possibly TRBD2 (5 bases). The CDR3 extends over 12 amino acids. V was shortened by 8 bases and J by 5 bases, with 12 bases between the two germline ends. Germline V CDR1 and CDR2: MNHEY, SVGAGI. The CDR3 DNA reads TGTGCCAGCCGCGGTAGCGAGGAGACCCAGTACTTC. Translation gives CASRGSEETQYF.

This sequence joins TRBV29-1 and TRBJ1-4, with 7 bases lining up with TRBD1. Germline lookup yields CDR1 SQVTM and CDR2 ANQGSEA. The CDR3 is 14 residues long. V lost 4 bases to trimming and J lost 7 bases; unmatched junction nucleotides: 9. The CDR3 coding sequence is TGCAGCGTTGCGAAGACAGGGAAAAGTGAAAAACTGTTTTTT. This encodes CSVAKTGKSEKLFF.

The chain couples TRBV5-1 to TRBJ2-7; 8 nucleotides line up with TRBD2. Germline V gene lookup returns CDR1 SGHRS and CDR2 YFSETQ. The junction had 9 bases not matched to a gene; V was cut back by 2 bases and J by 2 bases. There are 16 residues in the CDR3. The CDR3 DNA is TGCGCCAGCAGCTTACGGGAGGGACGGAGAACCTACGAGCAGTACTTC. The encoded protein is CASSLREGRRTYEQYF.

The chain has TRBV10-1 and TRBJ2-7; possible D gene TRBD1, 5 bases. V lost 5 bases and J 2 bases, leaving 10 bases between the germline ends. CDR3 length: 13 amino acids. In germline, CDR1 is WNHNN, CDR2 SYGVQD (reference sequence). The CDR3 sequence: CASSPGYAYEQYF. The CDR3 coding sequence is TGCGCCAGCAGTCCAGGGTATGCCTACGAGCAGTACTTC.

V is TRBV7-9 and J is TRBJ2-5; weak D call: TRBD2 (6 bases). Germline CDR1 SEHNR, CDR2 FQNEAQ (reference sequence). This CDR3 contains 16 residues. V lost 2 bases and J 4 bases, leaving 17 bases between the germline ends. The CDR3 DNA is TGTGCCAGCAGCTTAAGGGGAGGATGGCGCCGAGAGACCCAGTACTTC. Its protein product is CASSLRGGWRRETQYF.

The chain couples TRBV11-2 to TRBJ2-7, with TRBD1 identical over 8 bases. The V gene end was trimmed by 5 bases and the J gene end by 3 bases; junction bases not matched to a gene: 9. In germline, CDR1 is SGHAT, CDR2 FQNNGV. The CDR3 runs 15 residues. The CDR3 is CASSLQTGVGYEQYF. CDR3 bases: TGTGCCAGCAGCCTCCAGACAGGGGTCGGCTACGAGCAGTACTTC.

V and J are TRBV7-9 and TRBJ2-5; 9 positions agree with TRBD1. This CDR3 has 16 amino acids. Germline CDR1 is SEHNR and CDR2 is FQNEAQ (reference sequence). The V gene end was trimmed by 0 bases and the J gene end by 5 bases; junction bases not matched to a gene: 7. The CDR3 nucleotides read TGTGCCAGCAGCTTAGCACGGGACAGGGCCCCCGAGACCCAGTACTTC. Translating it yields CASSLARDRAPETQYF.

This chain connects TRBV6-5 to TRBJ1-2; D is unresolved. Germline V CDR1 and CDR2: MNHEY, SVGAGI. This CDR3 comprises 13 residues. V gave up 7 bases and J gave up 3 bases, with 12 bases separating them. The DNA of the CDR3 is TGTGCCAGCACTCCACTGTTTGACTATGGCTACACCTTC. Its protein is CASTPLFDYGYTF.

This chain links TRBV5-4 with TRBJ2-5, with D possibly being TRBD1 or TRBD2 (5 bases each). Trimming removed 4 bases at V and 5 bases at J, with 18 bases between. CDR3 size: 15 residues. The V gene's germline CDR1 is SGHNT and CDR2 YYREEE (reference sequence). CDR3 amino acids: CASSLHQGAGETQYF. DNA of the CDR3: TGTGCCAGCAGCCTCCATCAGGGAGCAGGGGAGACCCAGTACTTC.

The J gene is TRBJ1-6, the V gene TRBV12-5; D is unresolved. CDR1 and CDR2 (germline): LGHNT, FRNRAP. Trimming shortened V by 3 bases and J by 0 bases, and 3 bases separated the two germline ends. The CDR3 loop spans 14 amino acids. The CDR3 here is CASGFGSYNSPLHF. The CDR3 DNA sequence: TGTGCTAGTGGTTTCGGCTCCTATAATTCACCCCTCCACTTT.

Details on this clone: The junction and the germline gene differ at one end; a read error may be behind it. The sample holds other DNA sequences that translate to the same CDR3. The chain joins TRBV10-3 to TRBJ1-2; 7 bases fit TRBD1. Germline V gene sequence: CDR1 ENHRY, CDR2 SYGVKD. There are 18 residues in the CDR3. Here the CDR3 DNA reads TGTGCCATCAGCGAGTCTTTCTATAAGGACAGGCTCCGGGGTGGCTACACCTTC. Its protein is CAISESFYKDRLRGGYTF.

The CDR3 nucleotides read TGTGCCAGCAGTTGGGACAGGGGCGACTCCTACGAGCAGTACTTC. It specifies CASSWDRGDSYEQYF. V is TRBV6-5 and J is TRBJ2-7, with 10 bases fitting TRBD1. With 4 bases clipped from V and 0 bases from J, the junction kept 3 bases outside the gene matches. Per germline, CDR1 MNHEY and CDR2 SVGAGI. The CDR3 is made up of 15 amino acids.

The chain carries TRBV6-5 and TRBJ1-2, with D unresolved. The germline V and J ends were trimmed by 3 bases and 2 bases, with 7 bases remaining between them. From germline, CDR1 is MNHEY and CDR2 SVGAGI. This CDR3 comprises 13 residues. The CDR3 here is CASSYNPNYGYTF. Here the CDR3 DNA reads TGTGCCAGCAGTTATAATCCCAACTATGGCTACACCTTC.

This rearrangement joins TRBV29-1 to TRBJ2-2; D might be TRBD2 (6 bases). V was trimmed by 6 bases and J by 2 bases, leaving 10 bases between them. This CDR3 spans 13 amino acids. Germline loops: CDR1 SQVTM, CDR2 ANQGSEA. The CDR3 sequence is CSVWGENTGELFF. The CDR3 DNA reads as TGCAGCGTGTGGGGGGAAAACACCGGGGAGCTGTTTTTT.

With respect to this clone: This specimen includes other DNA sequences encoding the same CDR3. The chain has TRBV6-5 and TRBJ1-1; D uncertain. Germline V gives CDR1 MNHEY, CDR2 SVGAGI. The CDR3 runs to 13 residues. Deletions cut 2 bases from V and 1 base from J, with 5 bases between. CDR3 sequence reads: CASSYAGNTEAFF. In DNA form, the CDR3 reads TGTGCCAGCAGTTACGCCGGGAACACTGAAGCTTTCTTT.

The CDR3 DNA reads as TGCGCCAGCAGATCTATCACAGATACGCAGTATTTT. It yields the protein CASRSITDTQYF. The chain uses TRBV4-1 and TRBJ2-3, with no clear D. Germline-derived CDR1 and CDR2 are MGHRA and YSYEKL. The CDR3 extends over 12 amino acids. V was trimmed by 6 bases and J by 2 bases, leaving 6 bases between them.

This rearrangement joins TRBV7-5 to TRBJ1-5; the table's D call TRBD1 went unverified against the DNA. TRBV7-5 is marked as a pseudogene. CDR3 length: 17 amino acids. The CDR3 loop is CVRSLKTPSYSNQPQHF. The CDR3 DNA reads TGTGTCAGAAGCCTAAAGACACCCTCCTATAGCAATCAGCCCCAGCATTTT.

The chain carries TRBV13 and TRBJ2-7; no reliable D call. This CDR3 comprises 11 residues. V was cut by 5 bases and J by 7 bases, with 9 bases left in between. Germline V gene sequence: CDR1 PRHDT, CDR2 FYEKMQ (reference sequence). The CDR3 protein is CASSLVEEQYF. CDR3 sequence (DNA): TGTGCCAGCAGCCTAGTGGAAGAGCAGTACTTC.

The chain recombines TRBV6-5 with TRBJ1-1; 7 nucleotides match TRBD1. This CDR3 is 15 amino acids long. Germline-derived CDR1 and CDR2 are MNHEY and SVGAGI. With 2 bases clipped from V and 6 bases from J, the junction kept 9 bases outside the gene matches. CDR3 bases: TGTGCCAGCAGTTACGTGATAGGGGGCAATTCTGAAGCTTTCTTT. The encoded protein is CASSYVIGGNSEAFF.

This clone was seen once. This chain links TRBV4-2 with TRBJ2-7; the D is unclear. Germline V gene sequence: CDR1 LGHNA, CDR2 YNFKEQ. V dropped 0 bases and J dropped 7 bases, with 13 bases sitting between them. This CDR3 comprises 14 residues. The chain's CDR3 is CASSQDGAVGEQYF. The CDR3 DNA is TGTGCCAGCAGCCAAGACGGTGCGGTTGGGGAGCAGTACTTC.

V gene TRBV11-2 combines with J gene TRBJ2-7; the D is unclear. CDR3 length: 13 residues. CDR1 and CDR2 (germline): SGHAT, FQNNGV. V was cut by 3 bases and J by 2 bases, with 8 bases left in between. CDR3 protein: CASSFGQAYEQYF. The CDR3 DNA follows: TGTGCCAGCAGCTTTGGCCAGGCCTACGAGCAGTACTTC.

This clone came up once. The chain uses TRBV15 and TRBJ2-1, with 9 bases that match TRBD2. Per germline, CDR1 LNHNV and CDR2 YYDKDF (reference sequence). This CDR3 region has 15 residues. Unmatched junction bases numbered 6, after V lost 1 base and J lost 8 bases. The CDR3 sequence: CATSRVSSGIHEQFF. DNA for the CDR3: TGTGCCACCAGCAGAGTTTCTAGCGGGATTCATGAGCAGTTCTTC.

This clone rates as medium-sized. The chain couples TRBV6-4 to TRBJ2-1; D is ambiguous. Germline CDR1 MRHNA, CDR2 SNTAGT. The CDR3 has 13 residues. V was pared by 0 bases and J by 5 bases, with 5 bases between. The CDR3 spells CASSDSSNNEQFF. The DNA of the CDR3 is TGTGCCAGCAGTGACTCTAGCAACAATGAGCAGTTCTTC.

This clone was recorded once. The chain links TRBV19 to TRBJ1-1; D is uncertain. Germline lookup yields CDR1 LNHDA and CDR2 SQIVND (reference sequence). This CDR3 is built from 14 residues. Deletions cut 7 bases from V and 1 base from J, with 13 bases between. CDR3 sequence reads: CASTDTSPNTEAFF. In DNA form, the CDR3 reads TGTGCCAGTACCGACACGAGTCCGAACACTGAAGCTTTCTTT.